This TCR beta chain is drawn from a study of T cell clones after liver transplantation. Study-level background: TCRbeta sequencing after a pre-transplant mixed lymphocyte reaction identified graft-donor-reactive clones, later tracked in post-transplant blood. Standard immunosuppression, with no induction, continued until 12-24 months after transplant. Patients counted as tolerant after at least one year off all immunosuppression, enzymes not exceeding twice normal. Study-wide findings and caveats: In a couple of subjects, few donor cells limited the measurable donor-reactive repertoire.

Turning to this clone: As yet, its antigen is unknown.

The CDR3 has 15 amino acids. CDR1 is ENHRY and CDR2 is SYGVKD in the germline V gene. J gave up 8 bases and V 6 bases, and 12 bases lay outside the gene matches. The repertoire was sequenced with immunoSEQ multiplex PCR; TCRdb's copy has only in-frame clones and lacks some. The sample contains about 72,000 clones, 90% of which appear only once. Sequences were derived from CD4+ T cells from blood, sampled before liver transplant. This TCR was sampled from a human donor who received a liver transplant. This chain connects TRBV10-3 to TRBJ1-4; 7 bases align to TRBD1. CDR3 in amino acids: CAIRAAQGGNEKLFF. For the CDR3, the DNA is TGTGCCATCAGAGCCGCCCAGGGGGGGAACGAAAAACTGTTTTTT.